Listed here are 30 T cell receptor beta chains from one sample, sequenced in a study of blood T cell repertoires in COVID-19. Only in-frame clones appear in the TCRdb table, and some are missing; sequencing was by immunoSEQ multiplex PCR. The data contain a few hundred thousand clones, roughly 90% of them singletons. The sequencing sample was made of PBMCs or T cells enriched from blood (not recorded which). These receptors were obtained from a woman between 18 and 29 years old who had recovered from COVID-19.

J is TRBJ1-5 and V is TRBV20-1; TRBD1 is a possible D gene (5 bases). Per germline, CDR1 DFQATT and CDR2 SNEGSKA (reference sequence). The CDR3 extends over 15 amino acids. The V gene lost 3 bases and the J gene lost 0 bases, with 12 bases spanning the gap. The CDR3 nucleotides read TGCAGTGCTAGTTCGACAGCCTATAGCAATCAGCCCCAGCATTTT. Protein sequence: CSASSTAYSNQPQHF.

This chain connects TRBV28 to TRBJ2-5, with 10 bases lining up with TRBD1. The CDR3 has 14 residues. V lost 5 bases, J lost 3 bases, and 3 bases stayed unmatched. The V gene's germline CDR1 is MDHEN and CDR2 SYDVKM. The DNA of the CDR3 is TGTGCCAGCAGTCCTGGGACAGGGGAAGAGACCCAGTACTTC. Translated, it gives CASSPGTGEETQYF.

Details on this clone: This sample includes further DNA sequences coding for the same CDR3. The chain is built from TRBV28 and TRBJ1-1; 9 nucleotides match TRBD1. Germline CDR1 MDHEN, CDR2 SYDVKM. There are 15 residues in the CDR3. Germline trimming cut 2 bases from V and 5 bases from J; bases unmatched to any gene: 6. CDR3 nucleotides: TGTGCCAGCAGTTTACCGGGACAGGGAGGGACTGAAGCTTTCTTT. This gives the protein CASSLPGQGGTEAFF.

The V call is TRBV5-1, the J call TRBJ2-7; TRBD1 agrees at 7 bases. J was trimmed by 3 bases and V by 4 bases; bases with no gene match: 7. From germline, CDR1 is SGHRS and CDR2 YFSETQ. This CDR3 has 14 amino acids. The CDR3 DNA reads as TGCGCCAGCAGCCCGGGACAGAACTACTACGAGCAGTACTTC. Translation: CASSPGQNYYEQYF.

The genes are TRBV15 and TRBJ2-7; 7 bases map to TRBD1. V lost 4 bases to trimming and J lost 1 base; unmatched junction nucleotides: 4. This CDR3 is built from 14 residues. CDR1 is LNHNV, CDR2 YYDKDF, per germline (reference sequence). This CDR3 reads CATSNTGESYEQYF. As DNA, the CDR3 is TGTGCCACCAGCAATACAGGGGAATCCTACGAGCAGTACTTC. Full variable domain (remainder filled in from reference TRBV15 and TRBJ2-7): DAMVIQNPRYQVTQFGKPVTLSCSQTLNHNVMYWYQQKSSQAPKLLFHYYDKDFNNEADTPDNFQSRRPNTSFCFLDIRSPGLGDTAMYLCATSNTGESYEQYFGPGTRLTVT.

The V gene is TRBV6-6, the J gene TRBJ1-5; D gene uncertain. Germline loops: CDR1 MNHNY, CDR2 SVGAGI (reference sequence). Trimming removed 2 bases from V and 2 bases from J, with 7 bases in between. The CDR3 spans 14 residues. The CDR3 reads CASSYVSGNQPQHF. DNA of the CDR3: TGTGCCAGCAGTTACGTGTCGGGCAATCAGCCCCAGCATTTT.

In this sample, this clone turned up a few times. CDR3: CASSQGAGSDTQYF. As DNA, the CDR3 is TGTGCCAGCAGCCAGGGGGCAGGGTCCGATACGCAGTATTTT. The chain combines TRBV3-1 (or the pseudogene TRBV3-2) with TRBJ2-3, with a weak D call TRBD1 (6 bases). CDR3 length: 14 amino acids. In germline, CDR1 is LGHDT, CDR2 YNNKEL (reference sequence). V lost 3 bases and J 6 bases, leaving 13 bases between the germline ends.

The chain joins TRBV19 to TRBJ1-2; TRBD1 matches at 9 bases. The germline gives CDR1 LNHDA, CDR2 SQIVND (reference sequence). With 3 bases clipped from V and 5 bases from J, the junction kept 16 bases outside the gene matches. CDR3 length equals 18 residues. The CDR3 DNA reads TGTGCCAGTAGTATCCATCCGGGACAGGGACCGGGGAGGTATGGCTACACCTTC. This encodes CASSIHPGQGPGRYGYTF.

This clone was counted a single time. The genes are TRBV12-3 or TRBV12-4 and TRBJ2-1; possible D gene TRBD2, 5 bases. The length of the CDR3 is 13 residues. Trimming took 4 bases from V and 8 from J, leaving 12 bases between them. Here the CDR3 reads CASSSLIAYEQFF. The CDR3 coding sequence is TGTGCCAGCAGTTCTTTGATAGCGTATGAGCAGTTCTTC.

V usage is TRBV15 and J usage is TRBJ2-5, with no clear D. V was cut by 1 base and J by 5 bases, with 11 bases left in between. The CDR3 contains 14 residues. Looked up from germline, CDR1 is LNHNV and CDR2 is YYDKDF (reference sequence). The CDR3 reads CATSRATFKETQYF. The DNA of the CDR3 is TGTGCCACCAGCAGAGCGACATTCAAGGAGACCCAGTACTTC. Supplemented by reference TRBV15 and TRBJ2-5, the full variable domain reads DAMVIQNPRYQVTQFGKPVTLSCSQTLNHNVMYWYQQKSSQAPKLLFHYYDKDFNNEADTPDNFQSRRPNTSFCFLDIRSPGLGDTAMYLCATSRATFKETQYFGPGTRLLVL.

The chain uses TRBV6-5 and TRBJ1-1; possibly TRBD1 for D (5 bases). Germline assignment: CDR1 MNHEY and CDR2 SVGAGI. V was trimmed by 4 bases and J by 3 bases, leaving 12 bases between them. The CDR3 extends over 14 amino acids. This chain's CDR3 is CASSSTRGYTEAFF. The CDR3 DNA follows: TGTGCCAGCAGTTCTACACGGGGGTACACTGAAGCTTTCTTT.

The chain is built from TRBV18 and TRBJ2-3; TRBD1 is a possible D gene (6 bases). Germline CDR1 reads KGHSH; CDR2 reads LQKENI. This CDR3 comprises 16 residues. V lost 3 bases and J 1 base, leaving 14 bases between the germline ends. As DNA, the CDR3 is TGTGCCAGCTCACCGCTTGGGGGCCCGGGCACAGATACGCAGTATTTT. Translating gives CASSPLGGPGTDTQYF.

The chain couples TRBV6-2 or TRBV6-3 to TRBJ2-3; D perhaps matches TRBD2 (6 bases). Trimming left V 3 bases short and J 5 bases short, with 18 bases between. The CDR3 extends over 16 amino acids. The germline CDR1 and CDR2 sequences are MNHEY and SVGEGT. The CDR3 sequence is CASSYSRGTQGDTQYF. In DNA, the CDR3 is TGTGCCAGCAGTTATTCGCGAGGGACTCAGGGAGATACGCAGTATTTT.

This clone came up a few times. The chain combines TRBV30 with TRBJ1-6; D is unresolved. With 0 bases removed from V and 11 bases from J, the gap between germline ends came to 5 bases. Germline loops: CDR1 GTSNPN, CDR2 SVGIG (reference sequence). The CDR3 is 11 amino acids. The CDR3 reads CAWSVHPPLHF. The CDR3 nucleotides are TGTGCCTGGAGTGTTCATCCACCCCTCCACTTT.

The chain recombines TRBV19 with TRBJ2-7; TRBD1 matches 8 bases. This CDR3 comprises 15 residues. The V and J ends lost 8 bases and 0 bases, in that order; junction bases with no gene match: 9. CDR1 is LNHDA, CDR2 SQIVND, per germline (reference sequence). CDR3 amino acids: CASQPMGQDSYEQYF. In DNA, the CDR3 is TGTGCCAGTCAGCCCATGGGACAGGACTCCTACGAGCAGTACTTC.

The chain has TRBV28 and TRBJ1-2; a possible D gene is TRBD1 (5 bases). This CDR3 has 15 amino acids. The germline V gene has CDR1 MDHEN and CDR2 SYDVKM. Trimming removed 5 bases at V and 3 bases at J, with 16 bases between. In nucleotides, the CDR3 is TGTGCCAGCAGTCCCCCCCGGCAGGGTTACTATGGCTACACCTTC. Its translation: CASSPPRQGYYGYTF.

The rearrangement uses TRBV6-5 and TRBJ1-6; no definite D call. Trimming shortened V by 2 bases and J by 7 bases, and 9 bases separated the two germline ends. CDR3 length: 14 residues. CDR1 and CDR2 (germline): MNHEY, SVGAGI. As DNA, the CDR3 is TGTGCCAGCAGTTACAGCGGAGTAAATTCACCCCTCCACTTT. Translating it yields CASSYSGVNSPLHF.

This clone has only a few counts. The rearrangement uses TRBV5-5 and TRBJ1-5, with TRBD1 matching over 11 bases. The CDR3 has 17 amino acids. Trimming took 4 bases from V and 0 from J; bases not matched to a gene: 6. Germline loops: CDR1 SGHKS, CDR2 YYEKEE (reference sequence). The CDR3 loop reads CASSIGQGAYSNQPQHF. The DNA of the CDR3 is TGTGCCAGCAGCATAGGACAGGGGGCTTATAGCAATCAGCCCCAGCATTTT.

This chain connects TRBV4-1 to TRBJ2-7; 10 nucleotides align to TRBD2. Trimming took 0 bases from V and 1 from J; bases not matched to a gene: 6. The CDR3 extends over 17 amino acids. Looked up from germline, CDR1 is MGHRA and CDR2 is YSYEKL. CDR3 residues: CASSQEGGLARSYEQYF. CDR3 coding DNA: TGCGCCAGCAGCCAAGAAGGGGGACTAGCGAGATCCTACGAGCAGTACTTC.

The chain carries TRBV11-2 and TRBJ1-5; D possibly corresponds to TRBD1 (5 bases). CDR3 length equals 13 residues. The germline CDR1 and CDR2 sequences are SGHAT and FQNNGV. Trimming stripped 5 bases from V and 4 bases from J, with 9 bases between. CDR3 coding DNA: TGTGCCAGCAGCCGGGGGATTAATCAGCCCCAGCATTTT. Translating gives CASSRGINQPQHF.

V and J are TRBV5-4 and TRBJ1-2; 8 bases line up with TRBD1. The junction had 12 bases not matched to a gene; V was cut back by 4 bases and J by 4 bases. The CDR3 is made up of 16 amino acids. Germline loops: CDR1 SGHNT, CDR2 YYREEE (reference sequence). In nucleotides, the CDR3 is TGTGCCAGCAGCCATCTCTCGACAGGGGTAGGCTATGGCTACACCTTC. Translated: CASSHLSTGVGYGYTF.

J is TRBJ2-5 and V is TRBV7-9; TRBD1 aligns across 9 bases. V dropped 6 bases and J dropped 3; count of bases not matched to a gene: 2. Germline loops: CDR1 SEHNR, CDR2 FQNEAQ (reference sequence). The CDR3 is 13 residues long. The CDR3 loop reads CASRWTGEETQYF. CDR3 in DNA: TGTGCCAGCAGATGGACAGGGGAAGAGACCCAGTACTTC.

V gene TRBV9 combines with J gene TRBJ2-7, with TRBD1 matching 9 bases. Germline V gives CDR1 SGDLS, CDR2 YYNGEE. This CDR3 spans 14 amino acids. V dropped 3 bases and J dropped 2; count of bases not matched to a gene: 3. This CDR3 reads CASSAGTGTYEQYF. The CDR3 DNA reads TGTGCCAGCAGCGCCGGGACAGGGACCTACGAGCAGTACTTC.

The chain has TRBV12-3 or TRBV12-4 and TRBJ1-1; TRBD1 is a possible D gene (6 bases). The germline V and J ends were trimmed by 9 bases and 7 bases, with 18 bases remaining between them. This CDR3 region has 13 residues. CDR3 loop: CASLWGGLDEAFF. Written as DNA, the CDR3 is TGTGCCAGTTTATGGGGGGGGCTGGATGAAGCTTTCTTT.

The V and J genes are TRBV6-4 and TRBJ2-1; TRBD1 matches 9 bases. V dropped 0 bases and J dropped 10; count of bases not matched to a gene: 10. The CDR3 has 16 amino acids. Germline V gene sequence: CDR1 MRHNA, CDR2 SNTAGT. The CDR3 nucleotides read TGTGCCAGCAGTGACTCCGTCAACAGGGGGCACGGAGAGCAGTTCTTC. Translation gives CASSDSVNRGHGEQFF.

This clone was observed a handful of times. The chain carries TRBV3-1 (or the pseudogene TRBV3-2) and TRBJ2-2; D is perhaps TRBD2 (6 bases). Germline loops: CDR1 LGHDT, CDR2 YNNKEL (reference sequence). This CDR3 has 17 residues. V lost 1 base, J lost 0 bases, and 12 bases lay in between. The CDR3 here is CASSQVTGGANTGELFF. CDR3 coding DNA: TGTGCCAGCAGCCAAGTCACCGGGGGAGCGAACACCGGGGAGCTGTTTTTT.

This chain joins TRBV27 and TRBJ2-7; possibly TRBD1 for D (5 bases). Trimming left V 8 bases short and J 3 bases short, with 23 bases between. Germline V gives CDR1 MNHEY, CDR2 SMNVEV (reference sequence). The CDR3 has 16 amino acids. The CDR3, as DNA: TGTGCCAGCGCTCGAAAACCTCTCAACCAGGGCTACGAGCAGTACTTC. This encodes CASARKPLNQGYEQYF.

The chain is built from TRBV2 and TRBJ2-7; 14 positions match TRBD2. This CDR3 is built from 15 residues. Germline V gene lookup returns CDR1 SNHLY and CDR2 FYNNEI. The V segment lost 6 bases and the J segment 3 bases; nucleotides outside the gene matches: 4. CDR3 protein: CASRGGTSGSYEQYF. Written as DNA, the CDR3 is TGTGCCAGCAGGGGGGGGACTAGCGGGAGCTACGAGCAGTACTTC. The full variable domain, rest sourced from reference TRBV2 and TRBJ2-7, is EPEVTQTPSHQVTQMGQEVILRCVPISNHLYFYWYRQILGQKVEFLVSFYNNEISEKSEIFDDQFSVERPDGSNFTLKIRSTKLEDSAMYFCASRGGTSGSYEQYFGPGTRLTVT.

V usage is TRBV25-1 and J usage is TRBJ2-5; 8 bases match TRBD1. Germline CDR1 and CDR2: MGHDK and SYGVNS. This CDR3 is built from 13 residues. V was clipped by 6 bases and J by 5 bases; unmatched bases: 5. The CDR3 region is CASRDRVMETQYF. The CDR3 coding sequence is TGTGCCAGCAGGGACAGGGTAATGGAGACCCAGTACTTC.

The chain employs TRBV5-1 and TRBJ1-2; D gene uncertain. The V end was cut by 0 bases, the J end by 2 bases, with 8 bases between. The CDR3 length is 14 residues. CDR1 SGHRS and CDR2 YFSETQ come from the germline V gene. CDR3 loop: CASSLGGENYGYTF. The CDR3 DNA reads TGCGCCAGCAGCTTGGGCGGTGAGAACTATGGCTACACCTTC.